This record covers a single T cell receptor beta chain. Its antigen is unknown. Base qualities were left out, and no much larger clone turns up one base away. Relative to germline, V is 2 bases shorter and J is 7 bases shorter, with 9 bases between their ends. The germline V gene (reference sequence) specifies MNHEY as CDR1 and SMNVEV as CDR2. Counted from cysteine to phenylalanine, this CDR3 has 13 amino acids. Kept here is only the CDR3 DNA, which spans 39 bases and is read in frame from base 1. The data were taken from a study of human T cells and chemical hapten exposure (dated by TCRdb to about 2021). Regarding the complete study: For sensitization, 2% DPC in acetone was applied to a 2 cm by 2 cm area of upper inner arm skin. Throughout the study period of around 25 weeks, patients also received therapeutic DPC doses to the scalp every week. The mostly female patient cohort included alopecia areata with under or over 50% scalp involvement, alopecia totalis and alopecia universalis. For TCR sequencing, blood came from 25 to 35 alopecia patients at anywhere from one to four time points (pre-sensitization, 2, 6 and 24 weeks). Peripheral blood TCR repertoire changes were tracked in vivo in alopecia patients during primary and secondary sensitization to the hapten diphenylcyclopropenone (DPC). Libraries were pooled for sequencing, and variation in per-sample TCR yields was attributed mainly to small differences in library volumes within the pool. Patient blood was sampled pre-sensitization (week 0) and at 2, 6 and about 24 weeks after DPC sensitization. Patch testing on the upper back used Finn chambers containing 0.01% DPC, with scoring done after 6 days according to International Contact Dermatitis Research Group standards. Paper-wide results and their limitations: DPC sensitization did not change the number of TCRs with a frequency above 1 in 1000, and there was no evidence of changes in global repertoire structure. Patch test score correlated positively with the number of PT1 expanded TCRs, reaching significance at thresholds 8, 16 and 32 but not at 4. Repeated subsampling changed both the strength of the expansion versus patch-test correlation and the threshold at which that correlation became significant. Alopecia, a presumed autoimmune disease, was present in all patients, so the immune response of the patients might differ from that of healthy individuals. Compared with pre-sensitization or healthy control sets, expanded TCRs formed significantly more large CDR3 similarity clusters, which is consistent with antigen-driven responses.

Library method: RACE. TCRdb lists the instrument as NextSeq 500. Library preparation attached unique molecular identifiers to individual cDNA molecules for quantitative, reproducible TCR counting. From each blood RNA sample, both TCR alpha and TCR beta chains were sequenced. On the study's bioinformatics: Samples had a median of 95,638 TCRs, with a range from about 23,224 to 700,000. The Decombinator software suite was used to annotate the V, J and CDR3 of the TCR reads. For PS versus PT1 abundance plots, all samples were subsampled to the same number of TCRs (28,000). Expanded TCRs were defined as absent before sensitization and observed at least eight times at the 2-week time point. The public reads were run again by TCRdb, first through fastp at Q25 and then through MiXCR, and only productive beta chains were kept. Entries are consolidated by CDR3 protein sequence, retaining the most common genes and DNA. TCRdb, not the original authors, processed these V and J calls. In all, the sample holds more than 250,000 distinct CDR3 sequences, and approximately 7.5% of those were seen once. The ten largest clonotypes hold roughly 1.2% of the sample.

This specimen's time point label, interpreted: pre-sensitization, week 0. In light of the paper, this sample's treatment or condition label describes: therapeutic diphenylcyclopropenone sensitization with weekly scalp DPC. At each patch-test visit, blood was drawn before the patch test was applied. To be eligible, patients had to be aged 18 to 70, diagnosed with alopecia and judged suitable for DPC therapy, while pregnant patients were excluded. Total RNA was extracted from unfractionated whole blood collected in Tempus Blood RNA tubes. This sample comprised whole blood, obtained in connection with sensitization to the hapten diphenylcyclopropenone (DPC). The TCR sequence derives from a man aged 18-30 years with alopecia areata. Some clones in this sample may be carry-over from other donors' samples. The sequence is built from TRBV27 and TRBJ2-1; the D segment could be TRBD2, given 6 matching bases. Read as DNA, the sequence is TGTGCCAGCAGTTTACCAGGGAGGAATGAGCAGTTCTTC. It specifies CASSLPGRNEQFF.